Below are 30 T cell receptor beta chains sequenced from a single sample in a study of PD-L1 blockade in urothelial cancer. The time point was: pretreatment peripheral blood. The protocol was immunoSEQ multiplex PCR, while the TCRdb copy is restricted to in-frame clones and leaves out a portion. This table has about 16,000 clones, 75% to 90% appearing once. Sequencing was performed on PBMCs, taken around atezolizumab (anti-PD-L1) treatment. These receptors came from a man in his 70s with urothelial cancer.

The chain couples TRBV6-5 to TRBJ2-1; weak D call: TRBD2 (5 bases). Germline loops: CDR1 MNHEY, CDR2 SVGAGI. CDR3 length: 13 residues. The V end was cut by 7 bases, the J end by 6 bases, with 13 bases between. CDR3 region: CASTILGTNEQFF. In DNA, the CDR3 is TGTGCCAGCACCATACTAGGCACCAATGAGCAGTTCTTC.

The genes are TRBV2 and TRBJ1-4; D remains ambiguous. The CDR3 spans 13 residues. V was cut by 6 bases and J by 4 bases, with 9 bases left in between. Germline V CDR1 and CDR2: SNHLY, FYNNEI. As DNA, the CDR3 is TGTGCCAGCAGCCGAGCGATTAATGAAAAACTGTTTTTT. Protein product: CASSRAINEKLFF.

This chain uses TRBV27 with TRBJ2-7, with D maybe TRBD2 (6 bases). The CDR3 has 13 residues. CDR1 and CDR2 (germline): MNHEY, SMNVEV (reference sequence). V was clipped by 3 bases and J by 1 base, with 7 bases between them. In DNA, the CDR3 is TGTGCCAGCAGTTTCGGGGGTTCCTACGAGCAGTACTTC. Protein: CASSFGGSYEQYF.

The chain employs TRBV19 and TRBJ2-1; 8 positions agree with TRBD1. Per germline, CDR1 LNHDA and CDR2 SQIVND (reference sequence). V was clipped by 5 bases and J by 6 bases; unmatched bases: 9. This CDR3 region has 15 residues. CDR3 protein: CASSVPGTGINEQFF. The CDR3 DNA reads as TGTGCCAGTAGTGTCCCCGGGACAGGTATCAATGAGCAGTTCTTC.

This chain's CDR3 is CASSLGPAGGTSNEQYF. The CDR3 region has the DNA TGTGCCAGCAGCTTAGGTCCGGCAGGGGGCACGTCTAATGAGCAGTACTTC. The V gene is TRBV7-6, the J gene TRBJ2-7; 8 bases agree with TRBD1. The CDR3 has 17 residues. V lost 1 base and J lost 7; bases outside the gene matches: 15. Per germline, CDR1 SGHVS and CDR2 FNYEAQ.

The chain recombines TRBV2 with TRBJ2-7; a weak D match, TRBD2 (6 bases). The V end was cut by 3 bases, the J end by 6 bases, with 15 bases between. The germline CDR1 and CDR2 sequences are SNHLY and FYNNEI. CDR3 length: 14 residues. CDR3 nucleotide sequence: TGTGCCAGCAGTGAGGACTACCTCCGCGTCGAGCAGTACTTC. The encoded protein is CASSEDYLRVEQYF.

The J gene is TRBJ1-3, the V gene TRBV6-6; D is uncertain. The V and J ends lost 6 bases and 4 bases respectively, with 10 bases between them. CDR3 length equals 13 residues. Germline CDR1 MNHNY, CDR2 SVGAGI (reference sequence). Written as DNA, the CDR3 is TGTGCCAGCAGCGACAACCCAGGAAACACCATATATTTT. It translates to CASSDNPGNTIYF.

The chain employs TRBV18 and TRBJ1-4; no clear D. CDR3 size: 16 residues. V was shortened by 1 base and J by 0 bases, with 9 bases between the two germline ends. CDR1 is KGHSH, CDR2 LQKENI, per germline. CDR3 bases: TGTGCCAGCTCACCACGGAGTGGAGCAACTAATGAAAAACTGTTTTTT. Amino acids: CASSPRSGATNEKLFF.

This chain links TRBV28 with TRBJ2-2; 7 nucleotides align to TRBD2. CDR1 and CDR2 (germline): MDHEN, SYDVKM. The CDR3 sequence is 14 residues long. Trimming removed 4 bases from V and 4 bases from J; junction bases left unmatched: 3. The chain's CDR3 is CASSSGGGTGELFF. The CDR3 nucleotides read TGTGCCAGCAGTTCGGGGGGAGGCACCGGGGAGCTGTTTTTT.

The chain couples TRBV4-1 to TRBJ1-4; TRBD1 agrees at 12 bases. The CDR3 spans 17 residues. V was clipped by 2 bases and J by 7 bases; unmatched bases: 8. Germline lookup yields CDR1 MGHRA and CDR2 YSYEKL. The chain's CDR3 is CASSQPGQGAVVEKLFF. The DNA of the CDR3 is TGCGCCAGCAGCCAACCGGGACAGGGGGCAGTTGTTGAAAAACTGTTTTTT.

V is TRBV19 and J is TRBJ1-1; 7 positions agree with TRBD1. This CDR3 spans 16 amino acids. J was trimmed by 1 base and V by 6 bases; bases with no gene match: 11. Looked up from germline, CDR1 is LNHDA and CDR2 is SQIVND (reference sequence). This CDR3 reads CASRDFRTGGNTEAFF. The CDR3 nucleotides are TGTGCCAGTAGAGACTTCCGGACAGGAGGGAACACTGAAGCTTTCTTT.

The chain uses TRBV7-9 and TRBJ1-6, with D possibly TRBD1 on 5 matching bases. Germline lookup yields CDR1 SEHNR and CDR2 FQNEAQ (reference sequence). V was trimmed by 3 bases and J by 7 bases, leaving 22 bases between them. This CDR3 has 18 amino acids. The CDR3 bases are TGTGCCAGCAGCTTGGGGGGAACTAGACCGAGAAAAAATTCACCCCTCCACTTT. This sequence encodes CASSLGGTRPRKNSPLHF. Combining the CDR3 with reference TRBV7-9 and TRBJ1-6 gives the whole variable domain DTGVSQNPRHKITKRGQNVTFRCDPISEHNRLYWYRQTLGQGPEFLTYFQNEAQLEKSRLLSDRFSAERPKGSFSTLEIQRTEQGDSAMYLCASSLGGTRPRKNSPLHFGNGTRLTVT.

The rearrangement joins TRBV6-5 to TRBJ1-1, with TRBD1 matching 8 bases. Looked up from germline, CDR1 is MNHEY and CDR2 is SVGAGI. The trim removed 6 bases at V and 4 bases at J, leaving 10 bases unmatched. The CDR3 runs to 15 residues. The CDR3 coding sequence is TGTGCCAGCAGCCGGACAGGGTCTGAGGTCACTGAAGCTTTCTTT. It specifies CASSRTGSEVTEAFF.

As to this clone: This specimen includes other DNA sequences encoding the same CDR3. The rearrangement links TRBV28 to TRBJ1-2; unclear D gene. V was shortened by 3 bases and J by 5 bases, with 7 bases between the two germline ends. CDR3 length: 12 amino acids. The germline CDR1 and CDR2 sequences are MDHEN and SYDVKM. The CDR3 region is CASSFSDYGYTF. The CDR3 DNA reads as TGTGCCAGCAGTTTTTCAGATTATGGCTACACCTTC.

This clone was counted a single time. The chain joins TRBV7-7 to TRBJ2-2; 8 bases match TRBD1. V shed 5 bases, J shed 0 bases, and the junction held 2 bases outside the gene matches. This CDR3 has 15 residues. Germline lookup yields CDR1 SSHAT and CDR2 FNYEAQ (reference sequence). CDR3 nucleotide sequence: TGTGCCAGCAGCCCGGACAGGGCGAACACCGGGGAGCTGTTTTTT. Translation gives CASSPDRANTGELFF.

Turning to this clone: Distinct nucleotide sequences in the sample also encode this CDR3. The chain is built from TRBV18 and TRBJ1-4, with 9 bases fitting TRBD1. This CDR3 has 14 residues. The germline V gene has CDR1 KGHSH and CDR2 LQKENI. V trimming: 3 bases; J trimming: 4 bases; junction bases outside the gene matches: 0. The CDR3 DNA reads as TGTGCCAGCTCACCGGGACAGGGTAATGAAAAACTGTTTTTT. Translation: CASSPGQGNEKLFF.

This chain uses TRBV7-2 with TRBJ1-2, with D maybe TRBD1 (5 bases). Germline V gives CDR1 SGHTA, CDR2 FQGNSA. This CDR3 is built from 13 residues. V gave up 3 bases and J gave up 4 bases, with 9 bases separating them. The CDR3 DNA follows: TGTGCCAGCAGCTTTGAGACAGCCTATGGCTACACCTTC. Translation: CASSFETAYGYTF. Full variable domain (rest looked up from reference TRBV7-2 and TRBJ1-2): GAGVSQSPSNKVTEKGKDVELRCDPISGHTALYWYRQSLGQGLEFLIYFQGNSAPDKSGLPSDRFSAERTGGSVSTLTIQRTQQEDSAVYLCASSFETAYGYTFGSGTRLTVV.

This clone was recorded a few times. In DNA form, the CDR3 reads TGTGCCAGCAGTACAACAGGGACAGCAGATACGCAGTATTTT. This codes for CASSTTGTADTQYF. This sequence joins TRBV6-5 and TRBJ2-3, with 7 bases that match TRBD1. Germline V gene data show CDR1 as MNHEY and CDR2 as SVGAGI. V shed 5 bases and J 4 bases; nucleotides not matched to a gene: 6. The CDR3 loop spans 14 amino acids.

This clone appeared a few times. This chain links TRBV4-1 with TRBJ1-2, with 10 bases lining up with TRBD1. CDR3 size: 17 residues. The ends lost 0 bases at V and 4 bases at J; junction bases unmatched: 8. CDR1 and CDR2 (germline): MGHRA, YSYEKL. CDR3 sequence (DNA): TGCGCCAGCAGCCAAGAACGACAGGGGGCTTACTTCTATGGCTACACCTTC. Encoded protein: CASSQERQGAYFYGYTF.

The chain joins TRBV5-5 to TRBJ1-1; D is undetermined. V lost 4 bases, J lost 1 base, and 11 bases lay in between. The CDR3 is made up of 14 amino acids. CDR1 and CDR2 from the germline V gene are SGHKS and YYEKEE (reference sequence). The CDR3 here is CASSQQRRNTEAFF. The CDR3 bases are TGTGCCAGCAGCCAACAACGGAGGAACACTGAAGCTTTCTTT.

The chain recombines TRBV27 with TRBJ2-6; possible D gene TRBD1, 5 bases. This CDR3 has 15 amino acids. Trimming took 5 bases from V and 4 from J, leaving 12 bases between them. Germline CDR1 MNHEY, CDR2 SMNVEV (reference sequence). The CDR3 coding sequence is TGTGCCAGCAGTCCCACAGGCTCCGGGGCCAACGTCCTGACTTTC. Its translation: CASSPTGSGANVLTF.

This chain joins TRBV4-2 and TRBJ2-1, with a possible D match to TRBD1 (11 bases). The length of the CDR3 is 20 residues. Germline V CDR1 and CDR2: LGHNA, YNFKEQ. Trimming left V 0 bases short and J 10 bases short, with 31 bases between. CDR3 sequence reads: CASSQDPGQGVSGGSLEQFF. The CDR3 nucleotides read TGTGCCAGCAGCCAAGATCCGGGACAGGGGGTTAGCGGGGGGTCTCTAGAGCAGTTCTTC.

This chain uses TRBV25-1 with TRBJ2-7; D perhaps matches TRBD1 (6 bases). Germline V gene lookup returns CDR1 MGHDK and CDR2 SYGVNS. The CDR3 has 12 amino acids. Trimming took off 4 bases at V and 6 bases at J, with 10 bases between the two ends. The CDR3 reads CASSAQGPEQYF. The CDR3 region has the DNA TGTGCCAGCAGTGCACAGGGACCCGAGCAGTACTTC.

CDR3 in DNA: TGTGCCAGCAGCTTACGGTACCTTGAGCCCCAGGATGAAAAACTGTTTTTT. Translation: CASSLRYLEPQDEKLFF. The chain joins TRBV7-8 to TRBJ1-4; the D is unclear. The CDR3 consists of 17 residues. Between the trimmed V and J ends, which lost 2 bases and 6 bases, there was a span of 19 bases. Per germline, CDR1 SGHVS and CDR2 FQNEAQ. Together with reference TRBV7-8 and TRBJ1-4, the CDR3 gives the full variable domain: GAGVSQSPRYKVAKRGQDVALRCDPISGHVSLFWYQQALGQGPEFLTYFQNEAQLDKSGLPSDRFFAERPEGSVSTLKIQRTQQEDSAVYLCASSLRYLEPQDEKLFFGSGTQLSVL.

The J gene is TRBJ2-2, the V gene TRBV2; unclear D gene. Looked up from germline, CDR1 is SNHLY and CDR2 is FYNNEI. This CDR3 spans 12 amino acids. V lost 7 bases and J 0 bases, leaving 3 bases between the germline ends. CDR3 sequence (DNA): TGTGCCAGCACTACGAACACCGGGGAGCTGTTTTTT. It yields the protein CASTTNTGELFF.

The gene calls are TRBV28 and TRBJ2-7; TRBD2 might be the D (5 bases). Trimming removed 3 bases at V and 3 bases at J, with 9 bases between. CDR3 length equals 13 residues. The germline V gene has CDR1 MDHEN and CDR2 SYDVKM. The CDR3 loop is CASSLTGFYEQYF. The CDR3 nucleotides read TGTGCCAGCAGTTTGACGGGGTTCTACGAGCAGTACTTC.

The rearrangement uses TRBV4-1 and TRBJ2-7; D is possibly TRBD2 (6 bases). The CDR3 is 16 residues long. Germline CDR1 MGHRA, CDR2 YSYEKL. Trimming took 1 base from V and 2 from J, leaving 15 bases between them. The CDR3 reads CASSQVGGLKAYEQYF. The DNA for the CDR3 is TGCGCCAGCAGCCAAGTTGGGGGACTCAAGGCCTACGAGCAGTACTTC.

The V and J genes are TRBV30 and TRBJ2-1, with 10 bases lining up with TRBD2. CDR1 GTSNPN and CDR2 SVGIG come from the germline V gene (reference sequence). Germline trimming cut 3 bases from V and 7 bases from J; bases unmatched to any gene: 12. This CDR3 region has 16 residues. The CDR3 region is CAWSPGASGGLNEQFF. In DNA, the CDR3 is TGTGCCTGGAGCCCCGGGGCTAGCGGGGGTCTGAATGAGCAGTTCTTC.

This sequence joins TRBV30 and TRBJ1-5; TRBD1 is a possible D gene (5 bases). V was trimmed by 0 bases and J by 3 bases, leaving 6 bases between them. In germline, CDR1 is GTSNPN, CDR2 SVGIG (reference sequence). The CDR3 spans 13 residues. CDR3 sequence reads: CAWSVQDNQPQHF. DNA of the CDR3: TGTGCCTGGAGTGTACAGGACAATCAGCCCCAGCATTTT.

V and J are TRBV7-9 and TRBJ1-2; the D is unclear. This CDR3 is 12 amino acids long. Germline assignment: CDR1 SEHNR and CDR2 FQNEAQ (reference sequence). Trimming removed 7 bases from V and 4 bases from J, with 10 bases in between. CDR3 nucleotide sequence: TGTGCCAGCATGGAGGGTGCCTATGGCTACACCTTC. As protein: CASMEGAYGYTF.